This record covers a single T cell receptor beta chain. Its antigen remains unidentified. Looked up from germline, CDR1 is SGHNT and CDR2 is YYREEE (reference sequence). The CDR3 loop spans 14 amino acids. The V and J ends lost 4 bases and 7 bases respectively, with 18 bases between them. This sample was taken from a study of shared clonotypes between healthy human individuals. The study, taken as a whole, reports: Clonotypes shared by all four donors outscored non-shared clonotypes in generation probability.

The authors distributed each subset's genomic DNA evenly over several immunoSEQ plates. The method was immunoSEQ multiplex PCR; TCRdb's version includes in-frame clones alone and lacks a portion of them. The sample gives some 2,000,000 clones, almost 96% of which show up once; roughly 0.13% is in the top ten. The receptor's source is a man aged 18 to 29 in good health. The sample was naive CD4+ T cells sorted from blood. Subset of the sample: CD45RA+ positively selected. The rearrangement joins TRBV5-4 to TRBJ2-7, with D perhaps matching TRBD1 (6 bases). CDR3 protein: CASSLWTESWEQYF. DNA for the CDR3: TGTGCCAGCAGCCTGTGGACAGAAAGTTGGGAGCAGTACTTC.